This TCR beta chain was profiled in a study of shared clonotypes between healthy human individuals. Produced via immunoSEQ multiplex PCR; TCRdb's table is partial and in-frame only. The table lists 2 million to 2.5 million clones, approximately 93% of them singletons. The CDR3 has 11 residues. CDR1 SQVTM and CDR2 ANQGSEA come from the germline V gene. After removal of 6 bases from V and 11 bases from J, the junction contained 4 bases not matched to a gene. The sequence came from a man younger than 35 in good health. Some clones in this sample may be carry-over from other donors' samples. J is TRBJ1-4 and V is TRBV29-1; TRBD1 matches 9 bases. Source material: naive CD4+ T cells from PBMCs. Noted subset: CD45RA+ positively selected. The CDR3 nucleotides are TGCAGCGTCCTGACAGGGGGGAAACTGTTTTTT. It is translated as CSVLTGGKLFF.